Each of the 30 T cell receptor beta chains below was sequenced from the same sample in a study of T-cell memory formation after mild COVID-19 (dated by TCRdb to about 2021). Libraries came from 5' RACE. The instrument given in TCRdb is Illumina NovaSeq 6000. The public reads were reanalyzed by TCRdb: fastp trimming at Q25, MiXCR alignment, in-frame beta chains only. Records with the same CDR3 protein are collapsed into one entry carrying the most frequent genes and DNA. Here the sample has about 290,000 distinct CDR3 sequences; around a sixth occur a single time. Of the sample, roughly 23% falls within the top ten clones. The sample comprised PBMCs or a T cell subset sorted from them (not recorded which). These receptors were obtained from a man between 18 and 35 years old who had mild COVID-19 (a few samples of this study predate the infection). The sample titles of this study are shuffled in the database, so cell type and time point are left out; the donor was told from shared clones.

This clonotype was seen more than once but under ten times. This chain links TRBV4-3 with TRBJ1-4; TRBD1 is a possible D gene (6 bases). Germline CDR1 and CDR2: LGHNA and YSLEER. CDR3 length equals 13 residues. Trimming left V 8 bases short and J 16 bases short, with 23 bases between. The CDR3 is CASRQGRLPIRFF. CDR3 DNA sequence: TGCGCCAGCCGGCAGGGGCGACTACCTATCCGGTTTTTT.

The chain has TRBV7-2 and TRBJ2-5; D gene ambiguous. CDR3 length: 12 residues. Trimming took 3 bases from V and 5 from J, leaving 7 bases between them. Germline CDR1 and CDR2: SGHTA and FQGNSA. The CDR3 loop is CASSFGSETQYF. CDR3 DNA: TGTGCCAGCAGCTTTGGTTCTGAGACCCAGTACTTC.

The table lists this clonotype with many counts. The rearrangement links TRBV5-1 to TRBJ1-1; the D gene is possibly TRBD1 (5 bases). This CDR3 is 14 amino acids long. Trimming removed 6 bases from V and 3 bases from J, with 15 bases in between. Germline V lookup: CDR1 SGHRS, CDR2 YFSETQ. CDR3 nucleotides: TGCGCCAGCAAAGGGAACCAAGGGGACACTGAAGCTTTCTTT. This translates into CASKGNQGDTEAFF.

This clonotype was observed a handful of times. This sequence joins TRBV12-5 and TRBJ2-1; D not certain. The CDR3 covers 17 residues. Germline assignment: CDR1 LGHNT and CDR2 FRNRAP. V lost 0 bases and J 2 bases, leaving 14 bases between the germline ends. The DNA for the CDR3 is TGTGCTAGTGGTTTGGTACGGTCAGCTGGCCCCTACAATGAGCAGTTCTTC. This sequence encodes CASGLVRSAGPYNEQFF.

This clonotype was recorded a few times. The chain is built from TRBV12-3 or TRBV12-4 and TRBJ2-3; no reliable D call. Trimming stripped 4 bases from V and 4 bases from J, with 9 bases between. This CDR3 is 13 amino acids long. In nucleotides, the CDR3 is TGTGCCAGCAGTTCGAGTGGGGCAGATACGCAGTATTTT. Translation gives CASSSSGADTQYF.

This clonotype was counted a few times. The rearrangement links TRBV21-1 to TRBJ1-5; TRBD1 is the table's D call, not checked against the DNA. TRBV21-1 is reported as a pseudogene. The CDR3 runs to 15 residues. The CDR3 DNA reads TGTGCCAGCAGCAAAACTGGGGGGCGACCCCAACCCCAGCATTTT. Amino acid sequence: CASSKTGGRPQPQHF.

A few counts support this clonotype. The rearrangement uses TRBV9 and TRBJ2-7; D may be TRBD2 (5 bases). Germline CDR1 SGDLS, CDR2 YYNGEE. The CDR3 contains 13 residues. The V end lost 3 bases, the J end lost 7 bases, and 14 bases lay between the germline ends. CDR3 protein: CASSGRVTGEQYF. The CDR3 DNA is TGTGCCAGCAGCGGACGAGTGACGGGAGAGCAGTACTTC.

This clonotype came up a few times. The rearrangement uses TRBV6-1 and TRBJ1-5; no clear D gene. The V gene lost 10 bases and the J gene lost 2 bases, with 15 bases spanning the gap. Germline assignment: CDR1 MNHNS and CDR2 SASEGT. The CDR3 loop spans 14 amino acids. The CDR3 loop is CATTGGVGNQPQHF. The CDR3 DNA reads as TGTGCCACTACCGGCGGGGTCGGCAATCAGCCCCAGCATTTT.

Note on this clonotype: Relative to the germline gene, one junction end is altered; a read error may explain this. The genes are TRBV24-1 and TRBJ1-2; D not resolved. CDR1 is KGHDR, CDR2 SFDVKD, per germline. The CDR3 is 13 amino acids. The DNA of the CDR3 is TGTGACACCAGTCACGACGGTAACTATGGCTACACCTTC. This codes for CDTSHDGNYGYTF.

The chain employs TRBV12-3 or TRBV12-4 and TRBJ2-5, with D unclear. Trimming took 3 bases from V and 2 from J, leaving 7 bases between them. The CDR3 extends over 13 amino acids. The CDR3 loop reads CASSFWGQETQYF. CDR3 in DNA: TGTGCCAGCAGTTTCTGGGGTCAAGAGACCCAGTACTTC.

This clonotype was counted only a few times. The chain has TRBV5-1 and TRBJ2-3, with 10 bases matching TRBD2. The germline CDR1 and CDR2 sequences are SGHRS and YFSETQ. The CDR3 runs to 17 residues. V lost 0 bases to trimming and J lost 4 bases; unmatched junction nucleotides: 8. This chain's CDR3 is CASSLGHSAGGPDTQYF. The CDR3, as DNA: TGCGCCAGCAGCTTGGGTCATTCAGCGGGGGGGCCAGATACGCAGTATTTT.

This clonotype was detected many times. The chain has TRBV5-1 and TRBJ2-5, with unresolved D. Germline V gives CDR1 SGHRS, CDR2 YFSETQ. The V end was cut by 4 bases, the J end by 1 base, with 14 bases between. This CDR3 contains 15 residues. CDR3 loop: CASSPQGRVQETQYF. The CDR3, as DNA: TGCGCCAGCAGCCCGCAAGGTCGGGTCCAAGAGACCCAGTACTTC.

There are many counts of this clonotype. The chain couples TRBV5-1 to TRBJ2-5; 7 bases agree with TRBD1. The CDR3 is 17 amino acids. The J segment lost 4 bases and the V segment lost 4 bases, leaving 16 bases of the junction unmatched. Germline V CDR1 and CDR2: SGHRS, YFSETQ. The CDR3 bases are TGCGCCAGCAGCGCTACCCCGGGACAGCTCCGAGGAGAGACCCAGTACTTC. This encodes CASSATPGQLRGETQYF.

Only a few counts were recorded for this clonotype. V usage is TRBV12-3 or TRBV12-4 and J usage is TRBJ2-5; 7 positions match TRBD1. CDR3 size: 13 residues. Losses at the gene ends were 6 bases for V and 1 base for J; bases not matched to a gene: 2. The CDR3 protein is CASRGDSQETQYF. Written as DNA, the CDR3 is TGTGCCAGCAGGGGGGACAGCCAAGAGACCCAGTACTTC.

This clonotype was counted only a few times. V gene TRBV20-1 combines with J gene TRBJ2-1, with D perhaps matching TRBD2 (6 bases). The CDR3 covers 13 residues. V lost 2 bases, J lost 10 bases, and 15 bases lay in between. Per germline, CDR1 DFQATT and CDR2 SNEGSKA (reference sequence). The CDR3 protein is CSARSVSGLEQFF. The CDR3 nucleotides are TGCAGTGCTAGATCCGTCAGCGGGCTAGAGCAGTTCTTC.

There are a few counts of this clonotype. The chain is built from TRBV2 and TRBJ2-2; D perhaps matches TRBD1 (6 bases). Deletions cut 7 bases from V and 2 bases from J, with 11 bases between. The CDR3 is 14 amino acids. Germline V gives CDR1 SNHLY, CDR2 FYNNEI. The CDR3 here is CASIARGNTGELFF. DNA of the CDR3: TGTGCCAGCATTGCCAGGGGTAACACCGGGGAGCTGTTTTTT. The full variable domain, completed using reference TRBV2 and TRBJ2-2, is EPEVTQTPSHQVTQMGQEVILRCVPISNHLYFYWYRQILGQKVEFLVSFYNNEISEKSEIFDDQFSVERPDGSNFTLKIRSTKLEDSAMYFCASIARGNTGELFFGEGSRLTVL.

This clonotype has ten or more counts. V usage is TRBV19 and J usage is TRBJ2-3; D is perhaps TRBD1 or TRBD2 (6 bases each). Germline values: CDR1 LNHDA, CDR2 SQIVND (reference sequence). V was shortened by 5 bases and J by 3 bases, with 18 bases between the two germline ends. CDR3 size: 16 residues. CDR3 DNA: TGTGCCAGTAGTGGACGGGACAAGGGGAGGACAGATACGCAGTATTTT. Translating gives CASSGRDKGRTDTQYF.

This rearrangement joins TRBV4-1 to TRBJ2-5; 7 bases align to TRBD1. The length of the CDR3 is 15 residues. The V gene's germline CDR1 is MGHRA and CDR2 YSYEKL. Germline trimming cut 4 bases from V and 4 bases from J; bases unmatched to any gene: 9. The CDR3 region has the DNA TGCGCCAGCAGCCCCGACAGGGCATGGATAGAGACCCAGTACTTC. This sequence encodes CASSPDRAWIETQYF.

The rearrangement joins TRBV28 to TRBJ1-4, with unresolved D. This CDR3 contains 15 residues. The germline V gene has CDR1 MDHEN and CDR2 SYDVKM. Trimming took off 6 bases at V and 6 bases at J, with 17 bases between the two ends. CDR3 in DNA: TGTGCCAGCAGCTACCCCCGGCGACGGGATGAAAAACTGTTTTTT. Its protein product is CASSYPRRRDEKLFF.

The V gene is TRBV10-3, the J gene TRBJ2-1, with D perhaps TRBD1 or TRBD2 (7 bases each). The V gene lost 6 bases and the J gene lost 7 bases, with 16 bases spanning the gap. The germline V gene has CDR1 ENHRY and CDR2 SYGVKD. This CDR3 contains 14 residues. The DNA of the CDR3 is TGTGCCATCAGGTCAGGGGGGGATCGGAATGAGCAGTTCTTC. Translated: CAIRSGGDRNEQFF.

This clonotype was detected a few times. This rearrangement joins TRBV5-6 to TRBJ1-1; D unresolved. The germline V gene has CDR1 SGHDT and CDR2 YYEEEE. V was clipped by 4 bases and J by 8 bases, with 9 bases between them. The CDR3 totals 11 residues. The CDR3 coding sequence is TGTGCCAGCAGCCGTCTGGAGGAAGCTTTCTTT. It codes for CASSRLEEAFF.

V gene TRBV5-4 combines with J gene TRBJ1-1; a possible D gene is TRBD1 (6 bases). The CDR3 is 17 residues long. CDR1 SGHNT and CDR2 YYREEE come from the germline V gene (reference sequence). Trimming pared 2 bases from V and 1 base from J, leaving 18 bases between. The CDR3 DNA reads TGTGCCAGCAGCTTCGATTGGGTCCAGGGGACGAACACTGAAGCTTTCTTT. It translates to CASSFDWVQGTNTEAFF. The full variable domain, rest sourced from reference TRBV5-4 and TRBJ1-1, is ETGVTQSPTHLIKTRGQQVTLRCSSQSGHNTVSWYQQALGQGPQFIFQYYREEENGRGNFPPRFSGLQFPNYSSELNVNALELDDSALYLCASSFDWVQGTNTEAFFGQGTRLTVV.

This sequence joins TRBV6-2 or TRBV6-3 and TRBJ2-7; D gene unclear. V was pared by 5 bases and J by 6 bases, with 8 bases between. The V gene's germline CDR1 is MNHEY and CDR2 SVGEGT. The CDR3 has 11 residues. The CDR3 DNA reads TGTGCCAGCAGTCAAAACTTCGAGCAGTACTTC. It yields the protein CASSQNFEQYF.

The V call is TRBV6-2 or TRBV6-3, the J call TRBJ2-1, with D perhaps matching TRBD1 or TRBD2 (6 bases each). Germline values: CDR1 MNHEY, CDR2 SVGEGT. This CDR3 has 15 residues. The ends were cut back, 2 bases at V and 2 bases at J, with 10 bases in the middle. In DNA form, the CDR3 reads TGTGCCAGCAGTTACCAAGGGGGGCCCTACAATGAGCAGTTCTTC. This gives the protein CASSYQGGPYNEQFF.

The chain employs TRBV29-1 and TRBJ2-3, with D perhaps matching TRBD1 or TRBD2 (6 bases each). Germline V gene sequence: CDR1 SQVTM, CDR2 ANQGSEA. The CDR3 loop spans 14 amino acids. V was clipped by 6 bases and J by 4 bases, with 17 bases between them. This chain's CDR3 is CSVPGAGGADTQYF. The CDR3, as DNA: TGCAGCGTCCCTGGGGCCGGGGGCGCAGATACGCAGTATTTT.

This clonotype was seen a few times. Written as DNA, the CDR3 is TGTGCCAGCACCTCATATCTTTCCGGGACAGGGGGCTACGAGCAGTACTTC. Its protein product is CASTSYLSGTGGYEQYF. This rearrangement joins TRBV27 to TRBJ2-7, with TRBD1 matching 11 bases. CDR1 is MNHEY, CDR2 SMNVEV, per germline (reference sequence). V dropped 7 bases and J dropped 3; count of bases not matched to a gene: 14. This CDR3 spans 17 amino acids.

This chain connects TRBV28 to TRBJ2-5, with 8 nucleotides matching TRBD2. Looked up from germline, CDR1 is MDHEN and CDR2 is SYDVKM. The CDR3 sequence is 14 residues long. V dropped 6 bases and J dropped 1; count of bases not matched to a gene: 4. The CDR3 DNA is TGTGCCAGCAGCGGGGGGGCCCCCCAAGAGACCCAGTACTTC. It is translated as CASSGGAPQETQYF.

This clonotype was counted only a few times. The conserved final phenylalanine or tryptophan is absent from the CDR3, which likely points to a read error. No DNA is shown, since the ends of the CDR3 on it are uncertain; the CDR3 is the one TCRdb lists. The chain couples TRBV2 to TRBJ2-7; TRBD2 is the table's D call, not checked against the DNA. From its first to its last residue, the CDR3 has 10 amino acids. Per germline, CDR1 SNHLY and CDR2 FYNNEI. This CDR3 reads CASSVFRGPI.

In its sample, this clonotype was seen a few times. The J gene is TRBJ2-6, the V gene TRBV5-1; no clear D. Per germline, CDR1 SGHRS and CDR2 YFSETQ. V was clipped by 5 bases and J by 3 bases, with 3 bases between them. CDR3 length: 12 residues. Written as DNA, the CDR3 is TGCGCCAGCAGTCTTGGGGCCAACGTCCTGACTTTC. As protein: CASSLGANVLTF.

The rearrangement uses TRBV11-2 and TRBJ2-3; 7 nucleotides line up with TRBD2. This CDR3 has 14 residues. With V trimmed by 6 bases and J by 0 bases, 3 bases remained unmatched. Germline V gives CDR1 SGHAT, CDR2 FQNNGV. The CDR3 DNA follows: TGTGCCAGCAGAATGCGGGGGAGCACAGATACGCAGTATTTT. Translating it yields CASRMRGSTDTQYF. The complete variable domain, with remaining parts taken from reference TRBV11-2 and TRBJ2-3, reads EAGVAQSPRYKIIEKRQSVAFWCNPISGHATLYWYQQILGQGPKLLIQFQNNGVVDDSQLPKDRFSAERLKGVDSTLKIQPAKLEDSAVYLCASRMRGSTDTQYFGPGTRLTVL.